Below are 2 T cell receptor beta chains sequenced from a single sample in a study of shared clonotypes between healthy human individuals. TCRdb's table, derived via immunoSEQ multiplex PCR, lists solely in-frame clones and lacks some. The table has around 1.6 million clones, approximately 98% seen once. Sequencing was performed on naive CD4+ T cells sorted from blood. Subset meaning: CD45RA+ positively selected. These receptors were obtained from a young man in good health.

J is TRBJ1-1 and V is TRBV14; D uncertain. Trimming stripped 1 base from V and 0 bases from J, with 9 bases between. The germline CDR1 and CDR2 sequences are SGHDN and FVKESK. The length of the CDR3 is 15 residues. This CDR3 is CASSQVERMNTEAFF. The CDR3 coding sequence is TGTGCCAGCAGCCAAGTCGAGAGAATGAACACTGAAGCTTTCTTT.

The genes are TRBV6-6 and TRBJ2-1; TRBD1 is a possible D gene (6 bases). Germline CDR1 reads MNHNY; CDR2 reads SVGAGI (reference sequence). The V end lost 6 bases, the J end lost 3 bases, and 12 bases lay between the germline ends. The CDR3 length is 14 residues. CDR3 residues: CASSRRDNYNEQFF. The CDR3, as DNA: TGTGCCAGCAGCCGCCGGGACAACTACAATGAGCAGTTCTTC.